This TCR beta chain stems from a study of blood T cell repertoires in COVID-19 (dated by TCRdb to between 2020 and 2021). For the study in its entirety: Collaborator samples came from the United States, Italy and Spain and covered acute and convalescent phases of COVID-19. The prospective study material was composed of cDNA or gDNA derived from T cells, B-cell-depleted T cells, or PBMCs. Subjects who had been exposed to COVID-19, were actively infected with it, or had recovered from it provided the deeply sampled blood TCRbeta repertoires that made up the dataset. A freely available public database, intended as a resource for researchers studying the immune response to SARS-CoV-2, is where the repertoires were released. The samples were drawn from the first 160 participants of the ongoing ImmuneRACE study and from over a thousand subjects provided by 6 global collaborators. A de-identified subject ID, COVID-19 status, age in years and sex were almost always included in the sample metadata. Where available, HLA class I and class II types were taken from metadata supplied by the sample provider and were not determined by assay-based typing.

Including the terminal cysteine and phenylalanine, the CDR3 comprises 13 residues. Just CDR3 DNA is preserved here, 39 bases in frame from base 1. The V end loses 7 bases and the J end loses 7 bases, and a stretch of 16 bases separates them. This clone was observed a few times. It lacks a known antigen. No base-level quality is on record; no much larger clone is a single base apart. TCRbeta CDR3 regions were amplified from genomic DNA by means of the immunoSEQ Assay, a bias-controlled multiplex PCR. The paper's processing steps were these. Nucleated cell counts per sample were estimated from amplification of reference gene primers within the assay. To quantify the absolute abundance of each unique TCRbeta CDR3 rearrangement, sequence reads were collapsed and filtered. For each sample, productive Simpson clonality was calculated as the square root of Simpson's diversity index across productive rearrangements. This is the immuneACCESS table as TCRdb keeps it, with only in-frame sequences that have V and J called. A part of the clones is gone; compared with another copy, unresolved V genes explain less than half, and the rest is unexplained. Clonal size and the V and J genes are those of that table, whereas D and trimming came from the DNA. A total of around 450,000 clones appear in this sample, about nine tenths of them only once. Of the sample, around 0.7% falls within the top ten clones.

Overall results and qualifications from the work: How much clinical and demographic metadata was included differed by source and by participant, and the metadata was provided uncurated.

In the prospective study, participants were roughly 18 to 95 years old, resided in fewer than 25 geographic areas of the United States, and were enrolled through a virtual design. In the prospective study, cohorts were assigned on the basis of participant-reported clinical history obtained from a screening survey and a study questionnaire. ImmuneRACE Cohort 3 recovered participants were defined by two consecutive negative NP/OP PCR tests, healthcare professional clearance, or symptom resolution. In the prospective study, whole blood, serum and a nasopharyngeal or oropharyngeal swab were collected from each participant by mobile phlebotomists. Over a roughly 2-month period, participants in the prospective study had the option of providing additional blood draws and questionnaires. Prospective study blood samples were shipped either frozen or at room temperature before DNA extraction.

The chain uses TRBV12-3 or TRBV12-4 and TRBJ1-1; D gene: possibly TRBD1, on 5 matching bases. Sequencing was done on a sample of PBMCs or T cells enriched from blood (not recorded which). The TCR comes from a woman aged 18-30 years who had recovered from COVID-19. The CDR3 loop reads CASNPQGTFEAFF. The DNA sequence follows: TGTGCCAGCAACCCCCAGGGAACCTTTGAAGCTTTCTTT.